This T cell receptor (beta chain) was profiled in a study of Ad26.COV2.S vaccination and SARS-CoV-2 variants. As to this clone: Its specificity is unknown.

Method: immunoSEQ multiplex PCR; TCRdb's copy keeps in-frame clones and lacks some. Of 450,000 to 550,000 clones listed, 85% to 90% are singletons. Findings of the study overall: Spike-specific TCR breadth ran higher among vaccine recipients than placebo recipients. Post-vaccination breadth of spike-specific CD8+ and CD4+ T cell responses was reportedly substantial.

Treatment of the sample: roughly 20 received Ad26.COV2.S at low or high dose, single or two shots; 5 received placebo; per-sample allocation not given. Sampling was performed 63 days after the first vaccine or placebo injection. Whoever gave the sample was an adult aged 18-55 years in Boston. What was given as vaccine was an Ad26 vector encoding Wuhan-strain SARS-CoV-2 spike. The source of this sequence is a person aged 18-65 years who received the Ad26.COV2.S COVID-19 vaccine or a placebo. Sequencing was performed on peripheral blood, taken in a trial of Ad26.COV2.S vaccine versus placebo.

The CDR3 here is CASSSQLNTGELFF. As DNA, the CDR3 is TGTGCCAGCAGTTCGCAGCTGAACACCGGGGAGCTGTTTTTT. The chain joins TRBV6-4 to TRBJ2-2; D remains ambiguous. The CDR3 is 14 amino acids. The V and J ends lost 5 bases and 1 base respectively, with 8 bases between them. In germline, CDR1 is MRHNA, CDR2 SNTAGT.